The 24 T cell receptor beta chains presented below share a single source sample, sequenced in a study of technical replicates of blood from several donors. The protocol was immunoSEQ multiplex PCR, while the TCRdb copy is restricted to in-frame clones and leaves out a portion. The table shows 80,000 to 95,000 clones, with about 97% occurring only once. Sequencing was done on a sample of T cells isolated from PBMCs. The receptors come from a human donor in good health.

The rearrangement uses TRBV2 and TRBJ2-7, with 8 bases matching TRBD1. Germline V gene data show CDR1 as SNHLY and CDR2 as FYNNEI. The CDR3 is made up of 14 amino acids. Trimming at V came to 3 bases and at J to 3 bases, leaving 4 bases not matched to a gene. CDR3 sequence reads: CASSEDRDFYEQYF. CDR3 bases: TGTGCCAGCAGTGAGGACAGGGATTTCTACGAGCAGTACTTC.

The rearrangement links TRBV27 to TRBJ1-3, with 8 bases that match TRBD1. The CDR3 contains 15 residues. CDR1 MNHEY and CDR2 SMNVEV come from the germline V gene (reference sequence). V shed 6 bases and J 4 bases; nucleotides not matched to a gene: 8. CDR3 DNA: TGTGCCAGCAGCCCTCGGACAGGGTGGGGAAACACCATATATTTT. Protein sequence: CASSPRTGWGNTIYF.

The chain has TRBV10-1 and TRBJ2-7; 12 bases line up with TRBD2. V shed 0 bases and J 0 bases; nucleotides not matched to a gene: 9. The CDR3 has 19 amino acids. CDR1 is WNHNN, CDR2 SYGVQD, per germline (reference sequence). CDR3 amino acids: CASSESSGTSGPSSYEQYF. In nucleotides, the CDR3 is TGCGCCAGCAGTGAGTCGAGCGGGACTAGCGGGCCGAGCTCCTACGAGCAGTACTTC.

This clone was detected only once. The chain joins TRBV7-9 to TRBJ2-7, with D possibly matching TRBD1 (5 bases). Germline V CDR1 and CDR2: SEHNR, FQNEAQ (reference sequence). Trimming stripped 5 bases from V and 5 bases from J, with 16 bases between. This CDR3 has 14 residues. CDR3: CASSRFSRANEQYF. The CDR3 DNA reads as TGTGCCAGCAGCCGTTTTAGCAGGGCCAACGAGCAGTACTTC.

The V gene is TRBV5-5, the J gene TRBJ1-1; a weak D match, TRBD1 (5 bases). The germline V and J ends were trimmed by 3 bases and 0 bases, with 9 bases remaining between them. Germline V gives CDR1 SGHKS, CDR2 YYEKEE (reference sequence). This CDR3 comprises 14 residues. DNA for the CDR3: TGTGCCAGCAGCTCGGACATTGTGAACACTGAAGCTTTCTTT. Its protein is CASSSDIVNTEAFF.

This clone was detected once. The genes are TRBV6-5 and TRBJ1-2; TRBD1 matches 7 bases. V gave up 7 bases and J gave up 4 bases; unmatched junction bases: 9. The CDR3 covers 14 residues. Germline V gene sequence: CDR1 MNHEY, CDR2 SVGAGI. The DNA of the CDR3 is TGTGCCAGCACCTCCGGGACAGCTTTCTATGGCTACACCTTC. Translating gives CASTSGTAFYGYTF.

This chain uses TRBV27 with TRBJ1-1; D might be TRBD1 (5 bases). This CDR3 is 14 amino acids long. Germline CDR1 MNHEY, CDR2 SMNVEV (reference sequence). The V end was cut by 4 bases, the J end by 1 base, with 10 bases between. The CDR3 protein is CASSWGGTNTEAFF. The DNA of the CDR3 is TGTGCCAGCAGTTGGGGCGGAACGAACACTGAAGCTTTCTTT.

V is TRBV19 and J is TRBJ2-7, with D maybe TRBD1 (6 bases). Germline V lookup: CDR1 LNHDA, CDR2 SQIVND (reference sequence). V was shortened by 8 bases and J by 0 bases, with 11 bases between the two germline ends. CDR3 length equals 13 residues. CDR3 sequence: CASQRGSSYEQYF. The CDR3 nucleotides read TGTGCCAGTCAAAGGGGGAGCTCCTACGAGCAGTACTTC.

V usage is TRBV10-3 and J usage is TRBJ2-1; 10 bases map to TRBD2. From germline, CDR1 is ENHRY and CDR2 SYGVKD. J gave up 6 bases and V 6 bases, and 5 bases lay outside the gene matches. The CDR3 contains 14 residues. CDR3 loop: CAIRVQREGNEQFF. The CDR3 DNA is TGTGCCATCAGGGTCCAGCGGGAGGGCAATGAGCAGTTCTTC.

This chain connects TRBV7-6 to TRBJ2-1; D may be TRBD2 (6 bases). Deletions cut 1 base from V and 7 bases from J, with 8 bases between. The germline CDR1 and CDR2 sequences are SGHVS and FNYEAQ. CDR3 length: 13 residues. CDR3: CASSLDGGNEQFF. The CDR3 DNA reads as TGTGCCAGCAGCTTAGACGGGGGAAATGAGCAGTTCTTC.

With respect to this clone: Distinct nucleotide sequences in the sample also encode this CDR3. The V and J genes are TRBV9 and TRBJ2-3; D gene uncertain. The germline V gene encodes CDR1 SGDLS and CDR2 YYNGEE. This CDR3 has 12 residues. With 0 bases removed from V and 5 bases from J, the gap between germline ends came to 4 bases. The CDR3 region is CASSVGEDTQYF. The CDR3 DNA is TGTGCCAGCAGCGTAGGCGAAGATACGCAGTATTTT.

The V and J genes are TRBV21-1 and TRBJ2-1; TRBD1 is the table's D call and was not checked against the DNA. TRBV21-1 is shown as a pseudogene. This CDR3 has 19 residues. The CDR3 DNA reads TGTGCCAGCAGCAAAGTGGGGCTCAAAAGGACACTTGACTACAATGAGCAGTTCTTC. This encodes CASSKVGLKRTLDYNEQFF.

J is TRBJ2-1 and V is TRBV29-1; a weak D match, TRBD2 (5 bases). The CDR3 is 13 residues long. The V and J ends lost 0 bases and 9 bases respectively, with 12 bases between them. Germline V lookup: CDR1 SQVTM, CDR2 ANQGSEA. CDR3 sequence: CSVEDPRGFEQFF. The CDR3 nucleotides read TGCAGCGTTGAAGACCCCAGAGGGTTTGAGCAGTTCTTC.

The chain joins TRBV6-1 to TRBJ2-7; D unresolved. The CDR3 runs to 12 residues. The germline CDR1 and CDR2 sequences are MNHNS and SASEGT. V lost 2 bases to trimming and J lost 5 bases, with 7 bases between them. The CDR3 spells CASSETGDEQYF. The DNA of the CDR3 is TGTGCCAGCAGTGAAACGGGTGACGAGCAGTACTTC.

The V gene is TRBV14, the J gene TRBJ2-1, with TRBD2 matching over 12 bases. The CDR3 sequence is 17 residues long. Germline CDR1 and CDR2: SGHDN and FVKESK. The J segment lost 7 bases and the V segment lost 5 bases, leaving 12 bases of the junction unmatched. The CDR3 sequence is CASSIVLTSGSRNEQFF. CDR3 sequence (DNA): TGTGCCAGCAGCATAGTGTTGACTAGCGGGAGTCGTAATGAGCAGTTCTTC.

The genes are TRBV7-2 and TRBJ2-7; 9 bases align to TRBD2. The germline V gene encodes CDR1 SGHTA and CDR2 FQGNSA. Trimming cost V 5 bases and J 5 bases; bases outside gene matches: 10. The CDR3 runs to 15 residues. The DNA of the CDR3 is TGTGCCAGCAGCACGCTAGCGGGATATAAAAACGAGCAGTACTTC. Encoded protein: CASSTLAGYKNEQYF.

The CDR3 DNA reads as TGCGCCAGCAGCGTGGACAGTGATCAGCCCCAGCATTTT. It codes for CASSVDSDQPQHF. This chain uses TRBV5-1 with TRBJ1-5; tentative D call: TRBD1 (6 bases). Germline V CDR1 and CDR2: SGHRS, YFSETQ. Trimming pared 4 bases from V and 5 bases from J, leaving 10 bases between. This CDR3 contains 13 residues.

This clone has just one count. This chain connects TRBV7-8 to TRBJ1-3; D uncertain. CDR1 and CDR2 from the germline V gene are SGHVS and FQNEAQ. The CDR3 sequence is 17 residues long. Deletions cut 1 base from V and 3 bases from J, with 16 bases between. The CDR3: CASSLEFGLVLGNTIYF. The CDR3, as DNA: TGTGCCAGCAGCTTAGAGTTCGGGTTAGTCCTTGGAAACACCATATATTTT.

The chain employs TRBV7-2 and TRBJ2-7, with a tentative D call TRBD2 (5 bases). The V gene lost 1 base and the J gene lost 2 bases, with 12 bases spanning the gap. Per the germline V gene, CDR1 is SGHTA and CDR2 is FQGNSA. The CDR3 spans 15 residues. CDR3 amino acids: CASSLGLVGTYEQYF. The CDR3 DNA is TGTGCCAGCAGCTTAGGTCTGGTCGGGACCTACGAGCAGTACTTC.

The V gene is TRBV7-2, the J gene TRBJ2-1; 7 nucleotides match TRBD2. This CDR3 has 19 amino acids. V dropped 2 bases and J dropped 4; count of bases not matched to a gene: 17. Germline CDR1 SGHTA, CDR2 FQGNSA. DNA of the CDR3: TGTGCCAGCAGCTTATTGGGTTCTAGCGGCACTAGTAGGTACAATGAGCAGTTCTTC. Translated: CASSLLGSSGTSRYNEQFF.

The V gene is TRBV11-2, the J gene TRBJ2-1; no definite D call. The CDR3 runs to 13 residues. Germline CDR1 and CDR2: SGHAT and FQNNGV. V was cut by 1 base and J by 7 bases, with 8 bases left in between. CDR3 sequence (DNA): TGTGCCAGCAGCTTAGTTAGTTTGAATGAGCAGTTCTTC. Its translation is CASSLVSLNEQFF.

The rearrangement links TRBV5-1 to TRBJ2-1; TRBD2 matches 7 bases. Germline V gives CDR1 SGHRS, CDR2 YFSETQ. Germline trimming cut 6 bases from V and 6 bases from J; bases unmatched to any gene: 12. This CDR3 spans 15 amino acids. The CDR3 protein is CASTLREALSNEQFF. CDR3 in DNA: TGCGCCAGCACTCTACGGGAGGCGTTGTCCAATGAGCAGTTCTTC.

The V and J genes are TRBV18 and TRBJ2-7, with 12 bases that match TRBD2. The CDR3 loop spans 15 amino acids. Germline CDR1 reads KGHSH; CDR2 reads LQKENI. V shed 1 base, J shed 6 bases, and the junction held 4 bases outside the gene matches. CDR3 in DNA: TGTGCCAGCTCACCACAGACTAGCGGGAGTAGCGAGCAGTACTTC. Translating gives CASSPQTSGSSEQYF.

The genes are TRBV7-9 and TRBJ1-1; D remains unclear. This CDR3 is 12 amino acids long. The V and J ends lost 5 bases and 13 bases respectively, with 17 bases between them. The germline CDR1 and CDR2 sequences are SEHNR and FQNEAQ (reference sequence). CDR3 in amino acids: CASSDTTVYVFF. For the CDR3, the DNA is TGTGCCAGCAGCGACACGACGGTGTATGTTTTCTTT.